Below, 2 T cell receptor beta chains from the same sample are listed, as sequenced in a study of PD-L1 blockade in urothelial cancer. TCRdb keeps only in-frame clones here, not all; method: immunoSEQ multiplex PCR. The repertoire holds roughly 100,000 clones, roughly 84% seen once, with approximately 2.4% in the top ten. Sample: PBMCs, taken around atezolizumab (anti-PD-L1) treatment. The origin of the receptors is a man in his forties or fifties with urothelial cancer.

V is TRBV5-6 and J is TRBJ2-3; a possible D gene is TRBD1 (6 bases). V shed 1 base and J shed 3 bases, with 12 bases lying between them. Per germline, CDR1 SGHDT and CDR2 YYEEEE. This CDR3 has 15 amino acids. The CDR3 spells CASSLSAGATDTQYF. CDR3 coding DNA: TGTGCCAGCAGCTTGTCCGCAGGGGCGACAGATACGCAGTATTTT.

This rearrangement joins TRBV20-1 to TRBJ1-6; D unresolved. The CDR3 consists of 11 residues. The ends were cut back, 2 bases at V and 9 bases at J, with 5 bases in the middle. The germline V gene has CDR1 DFQATT and CDR2 SNEGSKA (reference sequence). This CDR3 reads CSARQRSPLHF. DNA for the CDR3: TGCAGTGCTAGACAGCGTTCACCCCTCCACTTT.